This T cell receptor beta chain emerged from a study of identifying expanded T cells in peripheral blood. Study results and caveats: Over two and four weeks, about 15 and 19 clones changed, versus 1.2 between replicates. Across healthy donors, higher total template counts meant significantly greater approximately two-week count variance.

Sequencing used immunoSEQ multiplex PCR; TCRdb keeps in-frame clones, though not all of them. The table has about 91,000 clones, around 88% seen once. This clone occurred a few times. The target antigen is unknown. This CDR3 comprises 14 residues. Germline CDR1 MNHEY, CDR2 SMNVEV (reference sequence). The V gene end was trimmed by 0 bases and the J gene end by 8 bases; junction bases not matched to a gene: 3. This receptor was identified in a person aged 18 to 70 in good health. The chain recombines TRBV27 with TRBJ1-4; 7 bases match TRBD1. Sequenced material: blood. CDR3 bases: TGTGCCAGCAGTTTATCCGGGACAGAGGAAAAACTGTTTTTT. It yields the protein CASSLSGTEEKLFF.